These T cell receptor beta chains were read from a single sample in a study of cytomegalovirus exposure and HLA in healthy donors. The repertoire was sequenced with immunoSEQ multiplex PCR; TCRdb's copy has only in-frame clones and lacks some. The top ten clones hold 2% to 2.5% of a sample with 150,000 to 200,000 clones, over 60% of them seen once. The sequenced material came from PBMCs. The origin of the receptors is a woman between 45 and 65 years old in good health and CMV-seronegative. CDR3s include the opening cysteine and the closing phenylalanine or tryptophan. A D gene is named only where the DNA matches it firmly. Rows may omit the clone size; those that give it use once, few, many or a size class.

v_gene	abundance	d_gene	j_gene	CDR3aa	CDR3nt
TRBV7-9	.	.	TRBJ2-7	CASSSGILNSYEQYF	TGTGCCAGCAGCTCCGGGATCCTTAACTCCTACGAGCAGTACTTC
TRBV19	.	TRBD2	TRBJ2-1	CASGGGSSYNEQFF	TGTGCCAGCGGGGGGGGCAGCTCCTACAATGAGCAGTTCTTC
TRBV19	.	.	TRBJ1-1	CASSIVTAHTEAFF	TGTGCCAGTAGTATAGTTACAGCTCACACTGAAGCTTTCTTT
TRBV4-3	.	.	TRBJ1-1	CASSQDSRGVGSTEAFF	TGCGCCAGCAGCCAAGACAGCCGCGGGGTCGGAAGTACTGAAGCTTTCTTT
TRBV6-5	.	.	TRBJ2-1	CASKTEVNEQFF	TGTGCCAGCAAAACGGAGGTTAATGAGCAGTTCTTC
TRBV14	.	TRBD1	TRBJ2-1	CASSQSGTGWVNEQFF	TGTGCCAGCAGCCAATCAGGGACAGGGTGGGTCAATGAGCAGTTCTTC
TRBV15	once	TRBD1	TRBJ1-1	CATSGQGVTEAFF	TGTGCCACCAGCGGACAGGGGGTAACTGAAGCTTTCTTT
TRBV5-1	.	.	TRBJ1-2	CASSFQGYEGYTF	TGCGCCAGCAGCTTCCAGGGATACGAGGGCTACACCTTC
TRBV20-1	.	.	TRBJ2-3	CSARDTQYF	TGCAGTGCTCGGGATACGCAGTATTTT
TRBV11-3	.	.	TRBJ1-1	CASSQGLQGVRNTEAFF	TGTGCCAGCAGCCAAGGATTACAGGGCGTACGGAACACTGAAGCTTTCTTT
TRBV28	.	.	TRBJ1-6	CASSRGRTGRLTFPPLHF	TGTGCCAGCAGTCGAGGGCGTACCGGGAGGCTGACTTTCCCACCCCTCCACTTT
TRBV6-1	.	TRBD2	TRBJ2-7	CASRGTSGTYEQYF	TGTGCCAGCAGGGGGACTAGCGGGACCTACGAGCAGTACTTC
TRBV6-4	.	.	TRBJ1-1	CASRLGTGLNTEAFF	TGTGCCAGCAGGCTAGGTACAGGGTTGAACACTGAAGCTTTCTTT
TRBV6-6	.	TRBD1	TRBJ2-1	CASSGPGQQNNEQFF	TGTGCCAGCAGTGGGCCGGGACAGCAAAACAATGAGCAGTTCTTC
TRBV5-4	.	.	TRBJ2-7	CASSLGGGYEQYF	TGTGCCAGCAGCTTGGGTGGAGGCTACGAGCAGTACTTC
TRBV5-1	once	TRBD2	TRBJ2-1	CASSLLAGGQNEQFF	TGCGCCAGCAGCTTACTAGCGGGGGGGCAGAATGAGCAGTTCTTC
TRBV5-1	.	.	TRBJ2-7	CASSLGRGLEQYF	TGCGCCAGCAGCTTGGGCAGGGGTCTCGAGCAGTACTTC
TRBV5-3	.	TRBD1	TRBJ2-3	CARSLDRDSLNMFVGDTQYF	TGTGCCAGAAGCTTGGACCGGGACAGCCTGAACATGTTCGTTGGAGATACGCAGTATTTT
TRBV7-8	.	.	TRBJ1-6	CASSPSATLAGLNSPLHF	TGTGCCAGCAGCCCGTCAGCCACACTTGCAGGTCTTAATTCACCCCTCCACTTT
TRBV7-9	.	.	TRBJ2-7	CASSPSGRAFTYEQYF	TGTGCCAGCAGCCCCTCCGGCAGGGCATTTACCTACGAGCAGTACTTC
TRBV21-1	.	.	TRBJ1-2	CASSNTERNYGYTF	TGTGCCAGCAGCAACACAGAACGTAACTATGGCTACACCTTC
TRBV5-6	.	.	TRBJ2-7	CASSFDRKKPYEQYF	TGTGCCAGCAGCTTTGACAGAAAGAAACCCTACGAGCAGTACTTC
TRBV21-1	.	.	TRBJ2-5	CASSVPGQSLQETQYF	TGTGCCAGCAGCGTCCCGGGACAGAGTCTCCAAGAGACCCAGTACTTC
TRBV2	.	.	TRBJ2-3	CASRMEVAMGTQYF	TGTGCCAGCAGGATGGAGGTCGCGATGGGTACGCAGTATTTT
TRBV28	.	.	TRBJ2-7	CASSPEAYEQYF	TGTGCCAGCAGCCCGGAGGCTTACGAGCAGTACTTC